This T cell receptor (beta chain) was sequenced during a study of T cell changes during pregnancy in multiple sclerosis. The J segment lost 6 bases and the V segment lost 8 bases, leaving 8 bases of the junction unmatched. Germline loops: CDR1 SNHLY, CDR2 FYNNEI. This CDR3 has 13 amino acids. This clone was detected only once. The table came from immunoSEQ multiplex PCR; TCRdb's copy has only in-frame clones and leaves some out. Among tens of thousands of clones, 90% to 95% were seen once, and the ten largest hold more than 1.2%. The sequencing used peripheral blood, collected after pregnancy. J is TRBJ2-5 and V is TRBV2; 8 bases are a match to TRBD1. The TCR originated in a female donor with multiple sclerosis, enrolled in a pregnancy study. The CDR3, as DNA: TGTGCCAGCTGTCAGGGGGCGGTGAAGACCCAGTACTTC. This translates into CASCQGAVKTQYF.